The present T cell receptor beta chain was sequenced within a study of T-cell memory formation after mild COVID-19. The overall study: Largely donor-specific TCR clusters were found.

TCRdb recomputed calls from the 5' RACE reads with MiXCR, one row per CDR3 protein. This table has 540,000 or so distinct CDR3 sequences, roughly 20% appearing once. To note about this clonotype: No antigen is known for it.

Regarding the study as a whole: Some responding clones appeared in pre-infection memory, suggesting cross-reactive memory joined.

Germline loops: CDR1 MNHEY, CDR2 SVGEGT. CDR3 length: 16 residues. The ends were cut back, 2 bases at V and 1 base at J, with 9 bases in the middle. The V call is TRBV6-2 or TRBV6-3, the J call TRBJ2-6; D remains ambiguous. The receptor was isolated from an adult woman who had mild COVID-19 (a few samples of this study predate the infection). Cell type and time point are not known. Sequencing was done on a sample of PBMCs or a T cell subset sorted from them (not recorded which). CDR3 loop: CASSYPGESGANVLTF. CDR3 bases: TGTGCCAGCAGTTACCCCGGTGAATCTGGGGCCAACGTCCTGACTTTC.